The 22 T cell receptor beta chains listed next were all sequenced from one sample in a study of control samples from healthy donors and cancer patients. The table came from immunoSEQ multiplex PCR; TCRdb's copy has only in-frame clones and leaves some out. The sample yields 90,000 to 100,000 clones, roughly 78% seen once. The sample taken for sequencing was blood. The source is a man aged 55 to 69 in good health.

The DNA of the CDR3 is TGCGCCAGCAGCTTGGAGCCGACAGCATACGAGCAGTACTTC. This gives the protein CASSLEPTAYEQYF. The rearrangement joins TRBV5-1 to TRBJ2-7; maybe TRBD1 (5 bases). From germline, CDR1 is SGHRS and CDR2 YFSETQ. Trimming took 0 bases from V and 4 from J, leaving 11 bases between them. The CDR3 spans 14 residues.

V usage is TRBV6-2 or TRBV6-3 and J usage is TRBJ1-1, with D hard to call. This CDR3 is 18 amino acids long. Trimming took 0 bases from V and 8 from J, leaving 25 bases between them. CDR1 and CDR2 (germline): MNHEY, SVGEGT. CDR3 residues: CASSYSTRSRSTETEAFF. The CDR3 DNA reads TGTGCCAGCAGTTACTCGACCCGGTCAAGGTCTACGGAGACAGAAGCTTTCTTT.

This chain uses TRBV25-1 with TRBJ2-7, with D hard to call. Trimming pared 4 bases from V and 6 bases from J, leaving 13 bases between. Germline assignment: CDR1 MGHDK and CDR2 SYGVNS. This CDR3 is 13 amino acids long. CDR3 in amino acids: CASSGRDAGEQYF. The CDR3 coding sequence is TGTGCCAGCAGTGGACGTGACGCAGGCGAGCAGTACTTC.

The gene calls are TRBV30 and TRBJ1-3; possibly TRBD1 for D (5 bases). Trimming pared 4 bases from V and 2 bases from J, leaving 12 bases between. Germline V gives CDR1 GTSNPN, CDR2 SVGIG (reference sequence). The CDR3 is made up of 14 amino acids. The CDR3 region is CAWNPGGTGNTIYF. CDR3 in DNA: TGTGCCTGGAACCCTGGGGGAACTGGAAACACCATATATTTT.

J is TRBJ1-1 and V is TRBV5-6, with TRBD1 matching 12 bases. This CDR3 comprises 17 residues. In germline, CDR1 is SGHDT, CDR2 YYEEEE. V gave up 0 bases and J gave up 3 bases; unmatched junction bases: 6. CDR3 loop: CASSLEGQGAGYTEAFF. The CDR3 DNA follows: TGTGCCAGCAGCTTGGAGGGACAGGGGGCTGGGTACACTGAAGCTTTCTTT.

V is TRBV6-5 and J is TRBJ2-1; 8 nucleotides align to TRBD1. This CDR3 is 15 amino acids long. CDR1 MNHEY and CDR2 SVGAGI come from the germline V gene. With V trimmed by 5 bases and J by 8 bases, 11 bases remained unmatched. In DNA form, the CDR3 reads TGTGCCAGCAGTCCCAACAGGGGGAGTTGGTATGAGCAGTTCTTC. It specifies CASSPNRGSWYEQFF.

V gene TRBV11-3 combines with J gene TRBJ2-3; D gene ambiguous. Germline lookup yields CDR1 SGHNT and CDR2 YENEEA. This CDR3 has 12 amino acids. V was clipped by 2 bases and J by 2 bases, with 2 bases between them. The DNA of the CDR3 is TGTGCCAGCAGCTTACACACAGATACGCAGTATTTT. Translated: CASSLHTDTQYF.

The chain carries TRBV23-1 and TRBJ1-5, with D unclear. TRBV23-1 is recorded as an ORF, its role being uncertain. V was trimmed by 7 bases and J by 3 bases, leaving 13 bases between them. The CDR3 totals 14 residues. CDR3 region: CASTTWVYNQPQHF. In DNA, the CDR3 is TGCGCCAGCACCACCTGGGTCTACAATCAGCCCCAGCATTTT.

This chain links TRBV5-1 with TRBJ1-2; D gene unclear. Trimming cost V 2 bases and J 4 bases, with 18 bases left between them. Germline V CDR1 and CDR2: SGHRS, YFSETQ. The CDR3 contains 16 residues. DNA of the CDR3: TGCGCCAGCAGCTTCTCAAGCGCAGGTTCGATCTATGGCTACACCTTC. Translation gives CASSFSSAGSIYGYTF. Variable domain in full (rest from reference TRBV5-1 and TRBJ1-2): KAGVTQTPRYLIKTRGQQVTLSCSPISGHRSVSWYQQTPGQGLQFLFEYFSETQRNKGNFPGRFSGRQFSNSRSEMNVSTLELGDSALYLCASSFSSAGSIYGYTFGSGTRLTVV.

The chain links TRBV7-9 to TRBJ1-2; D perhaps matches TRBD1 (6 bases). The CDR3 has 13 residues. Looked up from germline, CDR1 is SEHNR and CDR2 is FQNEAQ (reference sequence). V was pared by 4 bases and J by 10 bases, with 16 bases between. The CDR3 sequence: CASSSGVLKDYTF. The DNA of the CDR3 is TGTGCCAGCAGCTCAGGGGTGCTTAAGGACTACACCTTC.

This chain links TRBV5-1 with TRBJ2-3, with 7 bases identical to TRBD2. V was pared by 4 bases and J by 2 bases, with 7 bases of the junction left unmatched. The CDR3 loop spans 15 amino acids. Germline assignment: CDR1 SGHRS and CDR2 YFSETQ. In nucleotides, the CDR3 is TGCGCCAGCAGCGCGGGGGTTTCCCCCACAGATACGCAGTATTTT. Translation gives CASSAGVSPTDTQYF.

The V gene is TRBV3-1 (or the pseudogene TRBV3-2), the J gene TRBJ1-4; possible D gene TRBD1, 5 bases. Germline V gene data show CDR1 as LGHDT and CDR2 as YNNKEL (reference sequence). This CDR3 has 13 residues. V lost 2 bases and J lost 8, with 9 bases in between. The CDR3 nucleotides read TGTGCCAGCAGCCAATCCCGGGGGGAAAAACTGTTTTTT. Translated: CASSQSRGEKLFF.

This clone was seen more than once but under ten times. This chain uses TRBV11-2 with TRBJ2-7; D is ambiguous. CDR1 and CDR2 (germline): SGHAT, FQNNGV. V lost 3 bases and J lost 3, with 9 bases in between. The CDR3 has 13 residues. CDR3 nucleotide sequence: TGTGCCAGCAGCTTCGGGTCAGGCTACGAGCAGTACTTC. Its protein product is CASSFGSGYEQYF.

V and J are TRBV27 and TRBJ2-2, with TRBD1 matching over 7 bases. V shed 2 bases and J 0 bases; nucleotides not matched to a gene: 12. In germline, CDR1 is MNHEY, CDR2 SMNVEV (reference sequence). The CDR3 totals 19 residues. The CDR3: CASSLRGGVFLPNTGELFF. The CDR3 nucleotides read TGTGCCAGCAGTTTAAGAGGGGGCGTCTTCCTCCCGAACACCGGGGAGCTGTTTTTT.

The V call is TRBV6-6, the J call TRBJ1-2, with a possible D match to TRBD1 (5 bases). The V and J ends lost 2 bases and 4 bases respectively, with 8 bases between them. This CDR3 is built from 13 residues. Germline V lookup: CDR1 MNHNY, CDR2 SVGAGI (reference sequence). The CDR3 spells CASSYPDSYGYTF. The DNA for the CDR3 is TGTGCCAGCAGTTACCCCGACAGCTATGGCTACACCTTC.

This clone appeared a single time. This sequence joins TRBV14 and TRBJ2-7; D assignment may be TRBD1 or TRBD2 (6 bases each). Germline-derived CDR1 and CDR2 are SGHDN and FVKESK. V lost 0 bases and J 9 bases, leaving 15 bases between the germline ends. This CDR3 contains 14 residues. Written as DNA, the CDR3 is TGTGCCAGCAGCCAAGACAGGGGACTTGGGGGGCAGTACTTC. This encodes CASSQDRGLGGQYF.

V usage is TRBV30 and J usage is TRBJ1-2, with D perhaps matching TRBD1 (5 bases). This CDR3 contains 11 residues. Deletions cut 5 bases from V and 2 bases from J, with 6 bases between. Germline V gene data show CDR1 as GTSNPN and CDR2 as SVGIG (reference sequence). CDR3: CAWGGNYGYTF. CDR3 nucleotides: TGTGCCTGGGGGGGGAACTATGGCTACACCTTC.

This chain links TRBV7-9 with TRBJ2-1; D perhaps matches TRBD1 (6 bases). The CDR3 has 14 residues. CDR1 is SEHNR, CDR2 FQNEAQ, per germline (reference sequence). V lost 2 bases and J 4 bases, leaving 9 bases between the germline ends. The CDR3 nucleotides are TGTGCCAGCAGCTTACCTGGACAGTACAATGAGCAGTTCTTC. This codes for CASSLPGQYNEQFF.

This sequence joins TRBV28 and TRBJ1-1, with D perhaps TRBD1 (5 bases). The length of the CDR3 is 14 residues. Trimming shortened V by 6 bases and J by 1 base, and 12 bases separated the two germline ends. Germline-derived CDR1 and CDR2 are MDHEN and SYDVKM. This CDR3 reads CASSATVANTEAFF. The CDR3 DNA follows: TGTGCCAGCAGCGCGACAGTAGCGAACACTGAAGCTTTCTTT. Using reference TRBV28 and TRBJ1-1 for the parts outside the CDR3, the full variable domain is DVKVTQSSRYLVKRTGEKVFLECVQDMDHENMFWYRQDPGLGLRLIYFSYDVKMKEKGDIPEGYSVSREKKERFSLILESASTNQTSMYLCASSATVANTEAFFGQGTRLTVV.

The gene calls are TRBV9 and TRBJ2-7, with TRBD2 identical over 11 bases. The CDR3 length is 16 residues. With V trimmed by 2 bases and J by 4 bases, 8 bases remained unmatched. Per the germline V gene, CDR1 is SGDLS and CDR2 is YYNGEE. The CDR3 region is CASSVSPGLAEYEQYF. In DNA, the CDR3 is TGTGCCAGCAGCGTCTCCCCGGGACTAGCGGAATACGAGCAGTACTTC.

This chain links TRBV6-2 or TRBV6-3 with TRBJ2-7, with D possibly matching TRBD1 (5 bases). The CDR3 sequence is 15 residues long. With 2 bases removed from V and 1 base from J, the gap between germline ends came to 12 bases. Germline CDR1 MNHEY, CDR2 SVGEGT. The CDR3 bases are TGTGCCAGCAGTTACGGGGCGGCATCTTCCTACGAGCAGTACTTC. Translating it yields CASSYGAASSYEQYF.

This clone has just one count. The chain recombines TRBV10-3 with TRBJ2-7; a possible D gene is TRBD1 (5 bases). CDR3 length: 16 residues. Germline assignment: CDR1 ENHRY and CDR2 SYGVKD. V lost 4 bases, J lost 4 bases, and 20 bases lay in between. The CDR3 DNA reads TGTGCCATCAGTGGGAATGGGTTGACCCCAGGGTACGAGCAGTACTTC. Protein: CAISGNGLTPGYEQYF.